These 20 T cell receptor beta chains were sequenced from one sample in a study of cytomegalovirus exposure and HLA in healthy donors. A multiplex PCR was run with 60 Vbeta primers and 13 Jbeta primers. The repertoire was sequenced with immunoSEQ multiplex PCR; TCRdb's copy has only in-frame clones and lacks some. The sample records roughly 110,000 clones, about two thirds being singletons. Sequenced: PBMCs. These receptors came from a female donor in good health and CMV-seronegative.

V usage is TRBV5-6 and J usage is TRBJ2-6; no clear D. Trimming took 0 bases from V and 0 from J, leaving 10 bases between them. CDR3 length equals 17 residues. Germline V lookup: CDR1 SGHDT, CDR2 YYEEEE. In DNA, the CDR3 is TGTGCCAGCAGCTTGGTAGACTGGTACTCTGGGGCCAACGTCCTGACTTTC. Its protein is CASSLVDWYSGANVLTF.

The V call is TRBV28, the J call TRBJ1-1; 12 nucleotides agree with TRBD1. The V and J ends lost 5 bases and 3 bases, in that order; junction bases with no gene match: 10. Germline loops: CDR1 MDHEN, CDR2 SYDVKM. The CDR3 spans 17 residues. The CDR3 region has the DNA TGTGCCAGCAGTAAGAGGGACAGGGGGCGCGGGGACACTGAAGCTTTCTTT. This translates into CASSKRDRGRGDTEAFF.

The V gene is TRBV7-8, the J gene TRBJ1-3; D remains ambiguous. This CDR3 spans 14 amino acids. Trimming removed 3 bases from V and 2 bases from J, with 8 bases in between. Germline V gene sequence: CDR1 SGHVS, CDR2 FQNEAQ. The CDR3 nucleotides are TGTGCCAGCAGCTTCGGGGAGACTGGAAACACCATATATTTT. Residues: CASSFGETGNTIYF.

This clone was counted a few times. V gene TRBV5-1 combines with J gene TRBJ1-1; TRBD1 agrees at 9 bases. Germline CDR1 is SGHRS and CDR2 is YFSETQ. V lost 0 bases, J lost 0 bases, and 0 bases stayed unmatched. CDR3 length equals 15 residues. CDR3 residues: CASSLGQGVNTEAFF. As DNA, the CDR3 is TGCGCCAGCAGCTTGGGACAGGGGGTGAACACTGAAGCTTTCTTT.

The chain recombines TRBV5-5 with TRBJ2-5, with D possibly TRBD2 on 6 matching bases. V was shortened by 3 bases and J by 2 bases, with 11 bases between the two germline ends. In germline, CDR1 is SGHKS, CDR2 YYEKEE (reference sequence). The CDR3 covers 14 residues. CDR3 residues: CASSWSGQQETQYF. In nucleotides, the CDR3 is TGTGCCAGCAGCTGGAGCGGGCAACAAGAGACCCAGTACTTC.

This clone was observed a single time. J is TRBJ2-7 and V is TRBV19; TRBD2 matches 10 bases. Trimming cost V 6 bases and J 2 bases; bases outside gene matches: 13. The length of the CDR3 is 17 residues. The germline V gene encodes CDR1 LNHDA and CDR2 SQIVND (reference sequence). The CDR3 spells CASSSLRGTSVAYEQYF. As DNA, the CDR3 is TGTGCCAGTAGCAGCCTAAGGGGGACTAGCGTTGCCTACGAGCAGTACTTC.

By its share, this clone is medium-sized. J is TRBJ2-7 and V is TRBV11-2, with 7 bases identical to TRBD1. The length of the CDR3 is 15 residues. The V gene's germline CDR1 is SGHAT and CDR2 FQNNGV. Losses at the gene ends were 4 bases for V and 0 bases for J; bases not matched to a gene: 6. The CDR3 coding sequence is TGTGCCAGCAGCTATATTGGGACAGTCTCCTACGAGCAGTACTTC. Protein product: CASSYIGTVSYEQYF.

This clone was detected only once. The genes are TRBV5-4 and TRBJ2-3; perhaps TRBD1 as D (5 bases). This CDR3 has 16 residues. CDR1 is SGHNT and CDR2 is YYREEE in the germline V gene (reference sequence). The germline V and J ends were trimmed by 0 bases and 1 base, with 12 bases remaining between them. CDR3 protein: CASSLAMGLRTDTQYF. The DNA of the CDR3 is TGTGCCAGCAGCTTGGCAATGGGGCTACGCACAGATACGCAGTATTTT.

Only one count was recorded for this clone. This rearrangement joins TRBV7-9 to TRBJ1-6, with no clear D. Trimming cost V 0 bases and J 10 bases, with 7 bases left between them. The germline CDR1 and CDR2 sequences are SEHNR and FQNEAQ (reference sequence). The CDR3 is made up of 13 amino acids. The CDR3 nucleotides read TGTGCCAGCAGCTTAGCAGGAGAGTCACCCCTCCACTTT. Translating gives CASSLAGESPLHF.

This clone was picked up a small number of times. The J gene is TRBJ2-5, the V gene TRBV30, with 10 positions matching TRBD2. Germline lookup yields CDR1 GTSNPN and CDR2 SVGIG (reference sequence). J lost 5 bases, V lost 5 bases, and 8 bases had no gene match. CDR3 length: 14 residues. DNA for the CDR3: TGTGCCTGGTGCCAGGGACTAGCGAGGGAGACCCAGTACTTC. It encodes CAWCQGLARETQYF. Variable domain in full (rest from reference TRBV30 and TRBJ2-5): SQTIHQWPATLVQPVGSPLSLECTVEGTSNPNLYWYRQAAGRGLQLLFYSVGIGQISSEVPQNLSASRPQDRQFILSSKKLLLSDSGFYLCAWCQGLARETQYFGPGTRLLVL.

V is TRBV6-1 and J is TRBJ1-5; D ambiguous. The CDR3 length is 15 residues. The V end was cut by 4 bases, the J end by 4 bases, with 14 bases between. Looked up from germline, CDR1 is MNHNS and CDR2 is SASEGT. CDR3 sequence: CASSGQTYSNQPQHF. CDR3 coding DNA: TGTGCCAGCAGTGGACAAACTTACAGTAATCAGCCCCAGCATTTT.

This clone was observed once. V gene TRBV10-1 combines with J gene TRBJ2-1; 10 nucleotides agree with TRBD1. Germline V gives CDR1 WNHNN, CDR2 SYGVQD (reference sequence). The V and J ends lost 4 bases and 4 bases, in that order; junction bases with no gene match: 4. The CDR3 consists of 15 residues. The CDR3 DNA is TGCGCCAGCAGTGGGCCGGGACAGGGGTACAATGAGCAGTTCTTC. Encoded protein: CASSGPGQGYNEQFF.

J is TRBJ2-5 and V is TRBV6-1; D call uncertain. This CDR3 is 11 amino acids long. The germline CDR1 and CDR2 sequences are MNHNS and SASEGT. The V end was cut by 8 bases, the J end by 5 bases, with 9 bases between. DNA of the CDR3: TGTGCCAGCCCCCCCTTGGAGACCCAGTACTTC. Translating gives CASPPLETQYF.

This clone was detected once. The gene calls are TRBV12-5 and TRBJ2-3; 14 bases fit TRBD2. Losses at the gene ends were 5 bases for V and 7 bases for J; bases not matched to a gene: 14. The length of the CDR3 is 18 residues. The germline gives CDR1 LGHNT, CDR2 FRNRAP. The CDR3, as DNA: TGTGCTAGTGGTCTCTCTCTCCGACTAGCGGGAGGGCCGAATACGCAGTATTTT. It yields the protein CASGLSLRLAGGPNTQYF.

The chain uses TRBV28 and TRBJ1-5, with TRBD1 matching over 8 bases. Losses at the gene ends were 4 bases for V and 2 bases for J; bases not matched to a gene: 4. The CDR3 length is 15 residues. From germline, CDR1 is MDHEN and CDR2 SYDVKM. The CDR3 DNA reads TGTGCCAGCAGTTACGACAGGGGCGGCAATCAGCCCCAGCATTTT. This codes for CASSYDRGGNQPQHF. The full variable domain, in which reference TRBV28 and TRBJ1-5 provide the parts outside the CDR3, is DVKVTQSSRYLVKRTGEKVFLECVQDMDHENMFWYRQDPGLGLRLIYFSYDVKMKEKGDIPEGYSVSREKKERFSLILESASTNQTSMYLCASSYDRGGNQPQHFGDGTRLSIL.

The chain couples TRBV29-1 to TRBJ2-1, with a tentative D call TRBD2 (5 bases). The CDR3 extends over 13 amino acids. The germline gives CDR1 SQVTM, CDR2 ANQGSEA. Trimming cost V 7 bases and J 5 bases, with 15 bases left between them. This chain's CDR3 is CSARSGSHNEQFF. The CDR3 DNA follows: TGCAGCGCCCGGAGTGGGAGCCACAATGAGCAGTTCTTC.

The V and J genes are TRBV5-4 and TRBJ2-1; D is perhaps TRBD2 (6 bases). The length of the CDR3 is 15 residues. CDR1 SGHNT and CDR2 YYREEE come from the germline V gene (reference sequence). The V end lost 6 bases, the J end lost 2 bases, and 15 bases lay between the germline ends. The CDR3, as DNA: TGTGCCAGCACCCGGAGGGGCGGGACCTACAATGAGCAGTTCTTC. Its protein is CASTRRGGTYNEQFF.

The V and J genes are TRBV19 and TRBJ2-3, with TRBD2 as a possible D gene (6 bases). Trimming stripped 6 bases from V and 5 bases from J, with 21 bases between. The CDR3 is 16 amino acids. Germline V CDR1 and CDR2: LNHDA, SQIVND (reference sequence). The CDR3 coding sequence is TGTGCCAGTAGCCCCCTCGGGGGTACGTTGGGAGATACGCAGTATTTT. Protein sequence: CASSPLGGTLGDTQYF.

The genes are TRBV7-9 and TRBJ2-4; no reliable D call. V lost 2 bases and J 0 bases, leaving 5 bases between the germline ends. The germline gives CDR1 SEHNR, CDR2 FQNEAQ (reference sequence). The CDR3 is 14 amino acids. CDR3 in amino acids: CASSLSGAKNIQYF. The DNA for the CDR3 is TGTGCCAGCAGCTTATCCGGAGCCAAAAACATTCAGTACTTC. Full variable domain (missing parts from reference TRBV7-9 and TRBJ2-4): DTGVSQNPRHKITKRGQNVTFRCDPISEHNRLYWYRQTLGQGPEFLTYFQNEAQLEKSRLLSDRFSAERPKGSFSTLEIQRTEQGDSAMYLCASSLSGAKNIQYFGAGTRLSVL.

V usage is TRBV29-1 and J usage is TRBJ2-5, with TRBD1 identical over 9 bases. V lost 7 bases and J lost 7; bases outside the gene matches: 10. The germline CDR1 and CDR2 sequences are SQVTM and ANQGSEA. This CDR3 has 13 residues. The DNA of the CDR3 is TGCAGCGGTGCGCCGGGACAGGGCACGACCCAGTACTTC. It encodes CSGAPGQGTTQYF.